A single sample gave rise to the 2 T cell receptor beta chains below, sequenced in a study of shared clonotypes between healthy human individuals. Assay used: immunoSEQ multiplex PCR; TCRdb lists only in-frame clones, some missing. Among approximately 2.4 million clones listed, 90% to 96% were seen once. Specimen: naive CD4+ T cells sorted from blood. Subset defined: CD45RA+ positively selected. The receptors were sampled from a man in his late teens or twenties in good health.

The rearrangement joins TRBV5-1 to TRBJ2-7; TRBD1 matches 7 bases. The CDR3 is 15 amino acids. Germline CDR1 reads SGHRS; CDR2 reads YFSETQ. After removal of 4 bases from V and 0 bases from J, the junction contained 7 bases not matched to a gene. CDR3: CASSRNRQGSYEQYF. CDR3 coding DNA: TGCGCCAGCAGCAGGAATCGACAGGGCTCCTACGAGCAGTACTTC.

The chain carries TRBV9 and TRBJ1-4, with TRBD1 matching 12 bases. From germline, CDR1 is SGDLS and CDR2 YYNGEE. This CDR3 region has 17 residues. V lost 6 bases and J lost 1; bases outside the gene matches: 7. For the CDR3, the DNA is TGTGCCAGCACCCCGGGACAGGGGGCTCTAACTAATGAAAAACTGTTTTTT. This sequence encodes CASTPGQGALTNEKLFF.